This T cell receptor (beta chain) emerged from a study of a mutant IDH1 vaccine in newly diagnosed glioma (dated by TCRdb to about 2021). Background on the whole study: Vaccination began 4-6 weeks after radiotherapy alone, or alongside temozolomide cycles in the chemotherapy-containing groups. Longitudinal TCRB deep sequencing was done for some 26 treated patients, wherever samples were available for exploratory analyses. Six visits were used for peripheral blood collection: V03 (baseline), V05, V07, V10, V12 and V13. Before enrollment, most patients had been given radiochemotherapy with temozolomide as standard therapy, while the rest had received either radiotherapy alone or temozolomide alone. Visit V12 was the week-35 safety follow-up and visit V13 was the week-47 end of study. Of the approximately 30 treated patients, around 62% were male and about 40% were female, and a mean age of 40.4 years was recorded. Overall study outcomes, separate from this receptor: Pseudoprogression seemed to be unrelated to changes in the top peripheral T cell clonotypes found by TCRB sequencing. PBMC samples for TCRB deep sequencing were selected based on availability. Vaccine-induced immune responses across multiple MHC alleles were detected in about 92% of patients. The authors stated that sample limitations prevented analyses of patient blood samples from being reproduced.

With respect to this clone: No cognate antigen has been identified for it. No clone much larger than this one lies a single base away; base qualities are absent.

Based on the germline V gene, the CDR1 and CDR2 sequences are SGDLS and YYNGEE. Ends trimmed: V by 4 bases, J by 8 bases; bases unmatched to a gene: 8. From cysteine to phenylalanine, the CDR3 is 15 amino acids long. Left in the record is the CDR3 DNA by itself, 45 bases read in frame from the first base. Library method: the immunoSEQ multiplex PCR assay. Rearranged TCR beta chain sequences were amplified with the hsTCRB Kit following the manufacturer's protocol. Sequencing of TCRB libraries was carried out on an Illumina MiSeq. Concerning the study's data processing: Demultiplexing, trimming and gene mapping were performed with the kit vendor's proprietary platform. The clones in this table, taken by TCRdb from immuneACCESS, are in-frame only. Not every clone is retained; where verified, under half of the shortfall comes from an unresolved V gene, and the cause of the rest is unknown. The D gene and trimming were derived from the DNA, and the V and J assignments and clone size from that table. This sample lists about 24,000 clones; 82% were detected once. 3% to 4% of the sample rests with the top ten.

Reading the label with the study, this specimen's time point is: week 47, end of study. Each vaccine dose, consisting of 300 ug of a 20-mer mutant IDH1 peptide in Montanide, was administered subcutaneously with topical imiquimod. Eight vaccinations were administered to patients in weeks 1, 3, 5, 7, 11, 15, 19 and 23, corresponding to visits V03 through V10. All donors had newly diagnosed IDH1-mutant astrocytomas of WHO grade 3 or 4 that showed loss of nuclear ATRX. The samples were drawn from NOA16, a multicentre, single-arm, open-label phase I trial in Germany that tested a mutant IDH1 peptide vaccine in humans for the first time. The DNeasy Blood and Tissue Kit was used to extract genomic DNA from EDTA blood for TCRB sequencing.

The sequence is built from TRBV9 and TRBJ2-1; 11 of the junction bases match TRBD2. The receptor was derived from a man in his forties with glioma. Some clones in this sample may be carry-over from other donors' samples. Sequences were derived from PBMCs, sampled from a glioma patient whose treatment included an IDH1 peptide vaccine. The CDR3 reads CASSPTSGGPHEQFF. In nucleotide form, the sequence is TGTGCCAGCAGCCCCACTAGCGGGGGCCCCCATGAGCAGTTCTTC.